The 32 T cell receptor beta chains given below trace back to one sample, sequenced in a study of cytomegalovirus exposure and HLA in healthy donors. Amplification used 60 Vbeta primers and 13 Jbeta primers. Sequenced by immunoSEQ multiplex PCR; TCRdb stores in-frame clones only, minus some. There are fewer than 150,000 clones in the sample; approximately 80% occur only once, and approximately 8.8% lies in the top ten. The material sequenced was PBMCs. The receptor source for this set is a female donor in good health and CMV-seropositive.

The rearrangement joins TRBV19 to TRBJ1-2; 7 nucleotides align to TRBD1. Germline loops: CDR1 LNHDA, CDR2 SQIVND (reference sequence). The trim removed 4 bases at V and 4 bases at J, leaving 6 bases unmatched. This CDR3 contains 14 residues. The DNA of the CDR3 is TGTGCCAGTAGTACGCGACAGGGCGTCTATGGCTACACCTTC. This gives the protein CASSTRQGVYGYTF.

The chain recombines TRBV15 with TRBJ1-3, with D possibly matching TRBD1 (5 bases). Germline-derived CDR1 and CDR2 are LNHNV and YYDKDF (reference sequence). The CDR3 totals 15 residues. V gave up 3 bases and J gave up 4 bases, with 13 bases separating them. This CDR3 is CATSSFQGGGNTIYF. The CDR3 nucleotides read TGTGCCACCAGCAGTTTCCAGGGAGGGGGAAACACCATATATTTT. Variable domain in full (rest from reference TRBV15 and TRBJ1-3): DAMVIQNPRYQVTQFGKPVTLSCSQTLNHNVMYWYQQKSSQAPKLLFHYYDKDFNNEADTPDNFQSRRPNTSFCFLDIRSPGLGDTAMYLCATSSFQGGGNTIYFGEGSWLTVV.

This chain uses TRBV10-3 with TRBJ2-5; D is unclear. V was pared by 8 bases and J by 2 bases, with 6 bases between. Germline V gene lookup returns CDR1 ENHRY and CDR2 SYGVKD. This CDR3 contains 11 residues. The DNA for the CDR3 is TGTGCCATCCGCGATCAAGAGACCCAGTACTTC. Its protein is CAIRDQETQYF.

This clone was seen more than once but under ten times. The chain joins TRBV7-2 to TRBJ2-3; 10 bases fit TRBD1. The CDR3 has 15 residues. Trimming cost V 5 bases and J 5 bases; bases outside gene matches: 7. Germline-derived CDR1 and CDR2 are SGHTA and FQGNSA. CDR3 sequence: CASSRGDRGIDTQYF. In DNA form, the CDR3 reads TGTGCCAGCAGCCGCGGGGACAGGGGAATAGATACGCAGTATTTT.

The chain links TRBV19 to TRBJ2-7; 9 bases are a match to TRBD1. V gave up 6 bases and J gave up 2 bases; unmatched junction bases: 5. The germline CDR1 and CDR2 sequences are LNHDA and SQIVND (reference sequence). The CDR3 runs to 14 residues. CDR3 sequence reads: CASSLGQGTYEQYF. In DNA, the CDR3 is TGTGCCAGTAGCCTTGGACAGGGGACCTACGAGCAGTACTTC.

This sequence joins TRBV7-9 and TRBJ2-7; D unclear. Germline V gene data show CDR1 as SEHNR and CDR2 as FQNEAQ (reference sequence). This CDR3 has 15 residues. Trimming left V 5 bases short and J 2 bases short, with 16 bases between. Written as DNA, the CDR3 is TGTGCCAGCAGCGGTCCGTATACTGGGCCCTACGAGCAGTACTTC. Translation: CASSGPYTGPYEQYF.

The J gene is TRBJ2-7, the V gene TRBV6-7; maybe TRBD2 (5 bases). TRBV6-7 is filed as an ORF, its function uncertain. V shed 0 bases and J shed 5 bases, with 11 bases lying between them. This CDR3 is built from 14 residues. Written as DNA, the CDR3 is TGTGCCAGCAGTTACTCGGTGAGGGTACACGAGCAGTACTTC. This sequence encodes CASSYSVRVHEQYF.

The chain combines TRBV7-9 with TRBJ2-5; no clear D. CDR1 and CDR2 (germline): SEHNR, FQNEAQ (reference sequence). The CDR3 loop spans 15 amino acids. The V end was cut by 5 bases, the J end by 3 bases, with 16 bases between. The CDR3 nucleotides read TGTGCCAGCAGCAACATCGCCGGCGGTAAAGAGACCCAGTACTTC. Residues: CASSNIAGGKETQYF.

The genes are TRBV10-3 and TRBJ1-3, with a tentative D call TRBD1 (5 bases). Germline V lookup: CDR1 ENHRY, CDR2 SYGVKD. The CDR3 loop spans 13 amino acids. Trimming took off 7 bases at V and 0 bases at J, with 7 bases between the two ends. The CDR3 DNA is TGTGCCATCACCGGGGGCTCTGGAAACACCATATATTTT. Its protein is CAITGGSGNTIYF.

This chain connects TRBV7-9 to TRBJ1-1; a possible D gene is TRBD1 (6 bases). CDR1 and CDR2 from the germline V gene are SEHNR and FQNEAQ (reference sequence). Trimming removed 3 bases at V and 10 bases at J, with 21 bases between. The CDR3 has 15 amino acids. The CDR3 region has the DNA TGTGCCAGCAGCTTTTCGCTTACAGGGCCGCAGGGAGCTTTCTTT. Protein: CASSFSLTGPQGAFF.

This chain uses TRBV19 with TRBJ2-2; D not certain. The CDR3 has 14 amino acids. CDR1 is LNHDA and CDR2 is SQIVND in the germline V gene (reference sequence). The ends were cut back, 5 bases at V and 5 bases at J, with 12 bases in the middle. CDR3 in amino acids: CASSQRKTTGELFF. The CDR3 region has the DNA TGTGCCAGTAGTCAAAGGAAGACAACCGGGGAGCTGTTTTTT.

The chain carries TRBV5-1 and TRBJ2-5; TRBD2 matches 12 bases. Germline loops: CDR1 SGHRS, CDR2 YFSETQ. This CDR3 region has 16 residues. With 3 bases clipped from V and 5 bases from J, the junction kept 8 bases outside the gene matches. CDR3 nucleotides: TGCGCCAGCAGCTCTTCTAGCGGGGGGGCCTTTGAGACCCAGTACTTC. This translates into CASSSSSGGAFETQYF.

The genes are TRBV5-4 and TRBJ2-2; 7 bases align to TRBD2. The CDR3 loop spans 15 amino acids. Germline CDR1 reads SGHNT; CDR2 reads YYREEE (reference sequence). Trimming took 4 bases from V and 0 from J; bases not matched to a gene: 3. CDR3 sequence (DNA): TGTGCCAGCAGCCAGGGACTATCGAACACCGGGGAGCTGTTTTTT. As protein: CASSQGLSNTGELFF.

The rearrangement uses TRBV2 and TRBJ1-5, with TRBD1 matching over 9 bases. This CDR3 spans 15 amino acids. V shed 4 bases, J shed 3 bases, and the junction held 4 bases outside the gene matches. In germline, CDR1 is SNHLY, CDR2 FYNNEI. The CDR3 reads CASSAGTGNNQPQHF. The DNA of the CDR3 is TGTGCCAGCAGTGCCGGGACAGGGAACAATCAGCCCCAGCATTTT.

The chain is built from TRBV5-1 and TRBJ2-7; 9 positions agree with TRBD2. V dropped 0 bases and J dropped 6; count of bases not matched to a gene: 7. Germline lookup yields CDR1 SGHRS and CDR2 YFSETQ. The CDR3 has 15 residues. CDR3 sequence: CASSLDWRGGSEQYF. The CDR3, as DNA: TGCGCCAGCAGCTTGGATTGGCGGGGGGGCTCCGAGCAGTACTTC.

To note about this clone: One end of the junction is discordant with germline, which a read error may explain. This rearrangement joins TRBV7-9 to TRBJ2-1; 8 nucleotides agree with TRBD1. There are 14 residues in the CDR3. Germline assignment: CDR1 SEHNR and CDR2 FQNEAQ (reference sequence). CDR3 sequence: CSSSFRQGYNEQFF. Written as DNA, the CDR3 is TGTTCCAGCAGCTTCCGACAGGGGTACAATGAGCAGTTCTTC. Combining the CDR3 with reference TRBV7-9 and TRBJ2-1 gives the whole variable domain DTGVSQNPRHKITKRGQNVTFRCDPISEHNRLYWYRQTLGQGPEFLTYFQNEAQLEKSRLLSDRFSAERPKGSFSTLEIQRTEQGDSAMYLCSSSFRQGYNEQFFGPGTRLTVL.

The V and J genes are TRBV27 and TRBJ1-1; TRBD1 might be the D (5 bases). The CDR3 covers 11 residues. CDR1 is MNHEY and CDR2 is SMNVEV in the germline V gene (reference sequence). The ends were cut back, 6 bases at V and 6 bases at J, with 8 bases in the middle. CDR3 residues: CASRRGSEAFF. CDR3 nucleotide sequence: TGTGCCAGCAGGCGGGGGTCTGAAGCTTTCTTT.

The chain couples TRBV7-3 to TRBJ2-5, with D possibly matching TRBD2 (6 bases). V lost 5 bases, J lost 9 bases, and 22 bases lay in between. Germline CDR1 SGHTA, CDR2 FQGTGA. CDR3 length equals 15 residues. As DNA, the CDR3 is TGTGCCAGCAGCCCCTCACGCCGGCGGGACGAGGCCCAGTACTTC. It is translated as CASSPSRRRDEAQYF. The full variable domain, in which reference TRBV7-3 and TRBJ2-5 provide the parts outside the CDR3, is GAGVSQTPSNKVTEKGKYVELRCDPISGHTALYWYRQSLGQGPEFLIYFQGTGAADDSGLPNDRFFAVRPEGSVSTLKIQRTERGDSAVYLCASSPSRRRDEAQYFGPGTRLLVL.

CDR3 DNA: TGTGCCAGCAGCTTGGGACAGTCTCTGTGGGAGACCCAGTACTTC. Its translation is CASSLGQSLWETQYF. This chain joins TRBV7-8 and TRBJ2-5; 7 bases are shared with TRBD1. The CDR3 extends over 15 amino acids. V lost 3 bases to trimming and J lost 5 bases; unmatched junction nucleotides: 9. From germline, CDR1 is SGHVS and CDR2 FQNEAQ.

J is TRBJ1-2 and V is TRBV5-8; 7 nucleotides align to TRBD1. The CDR3 totals 13 residues. Germline CDR1 reads SGHTS; CDR2 reads YDEGEE. V lost 4 bases and J lost 3; bases outside the gene matches: 3. CDR3 loop: CASSNRGDYGYTF. Written as DNA, the CDR3 is TGTGCCAGCAGCAACAGGGGTGACTATGGCTACACCTTC.

This clone was counted only a few times. The chain has TRBV25-1 and TRBJ1-1; TRBD1 agrees at 7 bases. Losses at the gene ends were 8 bases for V and 10 bases for J; bases not matched to a gene: 13. This CDR3 is 13 amino acids long. Germline V gives CDR1 MGHDK, CDR2 SYGVNS. CDR3 DNA: TGTGCCAGCCAAGATAGGGGGCCAGGGGGAGCTTTCTTT. Translated: CASQDRGPGGAFF.

The chain is built from TRBV2 and TRBJ1-5; the D is unclear. Trimming cost V 8 bases and J 5 bases, with 13 bases left between them. Looked up from germline, CDR1 is SNHLY and CDR2 is FYNNEI. There are 13 residues in the CDR3. CDR3 protein: CASVEGMDQPQHF. The DNA for the CDR3 is TGTGCCAGCGTAGAGGGAATGGATCAGCCCCAGCATTTT.

The V gene is TRBV2, the J gene TRBJ1-1; a possible D gene is TRBD1 (5 bases). The CDR3 loop spans 12 amino acids. Per germline, CDR1 SNHLY and CDR2 FYNNEI. V lost 5 bases and J 7 bases, leaving 11 bases between the germline ends. The CDR3 DNA is TGTGCCAGCAGTCCCCGGGACTTTGAAGCTTTCTTT. Translating it yields CASSPRDFEAFF. Drawing the rest from reference TRBV2 and TRBJ1-1, the complete variable domain is EPEVTQTPSHQVTQMGQEVILRCVPISNHLYFYWYRQILGQKVEFLVSFYNNEISEKSEIFDDQFSVERPDGSNFTLKIRSTKLEDSAMYFCASSPRDFEAFFGQGTRLTVV.

This clone was counted ten times or more. The chain is built from TRBV27 and TRBJ2-7; D not certain. CDR1 MNHEY and CDR2 SMNVEV come from the germline V gene (reference sequence). This CDR3 region has 14 residues. The V end was cut by 3 bases, the J end by 3 bases, with 12 bases between. CDR3 coding DNA: TGTGCCAGCAGTTTTACGATGACGGGCTACGAGCAGTACTTC. It yields the protein CASSFTMTGYEQYF.

V gene TRBV19 combines with J gene TRBJ2-1; 9 nucleotides agree with TRBD1. The CDR3 totals 15 residues. Germline lookup yields CDR1 LNHDA and CDR2 SQIVND (reference sequence). J gave up 5 bases and V 5 bases, and 7 bases lay outside the gene matches. CDR3 DNA sequence: TGTGCCAGTAGTTTATTTGGGACAGGGAACAATGAGCAGTTCTTC. Amino acids: CASSLFGTGNNEQFF. The full variable domain, completed using reference TRBV19 and TRBJ2-1, is DGGITQSPKYLFRKEGQNVTLSCEQNLNHDAMYWYRQDPGQGLRLIYYSQIVNDFQKGDIAEGYSVSREKKESFPLTVTSAQKNPTAFYLCASSLFGTGNNEQFFGPGTRLTVL.

This clone is a singleton in its sample. This rearrangement joins TRBV23-1 to TRBJ1-1; 7 nucleotides match TRBD1. TRBV23-1 is an ORF, with its function uncertain. Trimming cost V 10 bases and J 0 bases; bases outside gene matches: 5. CDR3 length: 13 residues. The CDR3 spells CAITTGLNTEAFF. In nucleotides, the CDR3 is TGCGCCATCACGACAGGGTTGAACACTGAAGCTTTCTTT.

The rearrangement joins TRBV5-1 to TRBJ2-7; D may be TRBD1 (6 bases). The CDR3 runs to 14 residues. Germline CDR1 SGHRS, CDR2 YFSETQ. V was clipped by 4 bases and J by 2 bases, with 13 bases between them. CDR3 DNA sequence: TGCGCCAGCAGCGGGGGTGGGGGCGCCTACGAGCAGTACTTC. It translates to CASSGGGGAYEQYF. Variable domain in full (rest from reference TRBV5-1 and TRBJ2-7): KAGVTQTPRYLIKTRGQQVTLSCSPISGHRSVSWYQQTPGQGLQFLFEYFSETQRNKGNFPGRFSGRQFSNSRSEMNVSTLELGDSALYLCASSGGGGAYEQYFGPGTRLTVT.

This chain uses TRBV19 with TRBJ2-2, with D maybe TRBD2 (6 bases). The germline CDR1 and CDR2 sequences are LNHDA and SQIVND (reference sequence). This CDR3 has 14 amino acids. The germline V and J ends were trimmed by 4 bases and 2 bases, with 8 bases remaining between them. CDR3 sequence: CASSRRANTGELFF. In DNA, the CDR3 is TGTGCCAGTAGTAGGAGGGCTAACACCGGGGAGCTGTTTTTT. Based on the CDR3 plus reference TRBV19 and TRBJ2-2, the full variable domain is DGGITQSPKYLFRKEGQNVTLSCEQNLNHDAMYWYRQDPGQGLRLIYYSQIVNDFQKGDIAEGYSVSREKKESFPLTVTSAQKNPTAFYLCASSRRANTGELFFGEGSRLTVL.

This clone was detected once. The CDR3 DNA reads as TGTGCCAGCAGCCGGACAGGGGGCGAGACCCAGTACTTC. Residues: CASSRTGGETQYF. The J gene is TRBJ2-5, the V gene TRBV13, with 11 bases fitting TRBD1. The junction had 1 base not matched to a gene; V was cut back by 5 bases and J by 5 bases. The CDR3 contains 13 residues. Germline V gene lookup returns CDR1 PRHDT and CDR2 FYEKMQ (reference sequence). Full variable domain (missing parts from reference TRBV13 and TRBJ2-5): AAGVIQSPRHLIKEKRETATLKCYPIPRHDTVYWYQQGPGQDPQFLISFYEKMQSDKGSIPDRFSAQQFSDYHSELNMSSLELGDSALYFCASSRTGGETQYFGPGTRLLVL.

The chain carries TRBV9 and TRBJ1-4; D remains ambiguous. V was trimmed by 3 bases and J by 4 bases, leaving 16 bases between them. The CDR3 sequence is 16 residues long. In germline, CDR1 is SGDLS, CDR2 YYNGEE. This CDR3 reads CASSGLGPGSNEKLFF. The CDR3 DNA reads TGTGCCAGCAGCGGACTCGGCCCGGGGAGTAATGAAAAACTGTTTTTT.

This sequence joins TRBV6-1 and TRBJ1-5, with TRBD1 matching 7 bases. The V gene end was trimmed by 7 bases and the J gene end by 4 bases; junction bases not matched to a gene: 10. The length of the CDR3 is 15 residues. Germline assignment: CDR1 MNHNS and CDR2 SASEGT. The DNA for the CDR3 is TGTGCCAGCATTAGACAGGGTCAGCCAAATCAGCCCCAGCATTTT. It encodes CASIRQGQPNQPQHF.

This clone occurred once. The chain is built from TRBV2 and TRBJ1-2; 7 bases align to TRBD1. After removal of 1 base from V and 6 bases from J, the junction contained 5 bases not matched to a gene. The CDR3 runs to 14 residues. Germline V gives CDR1 SNHLY, CDR2 FYNNEI. CDR3 sequence reads: CASSEEGASDGYTF. In nucleotides, the CDR3 is TGTGCCAGCAGTGAAGAGGGGGCCTCGGATGGCTACACCTTC. The entire variable domain, with the rest obtained from reference TRBV2 and TRBJ1-2, is as follows: EPEVTQTPSHQVTQMGQEVILRCVPISNHLYFYWYRQILGQKVEFLVSFYNNEISEKSEIFDDQFSVERPDGSNFTLKIRSTKLEDSAMYFCASSEEGASDGYTFGSGTRLTVV.